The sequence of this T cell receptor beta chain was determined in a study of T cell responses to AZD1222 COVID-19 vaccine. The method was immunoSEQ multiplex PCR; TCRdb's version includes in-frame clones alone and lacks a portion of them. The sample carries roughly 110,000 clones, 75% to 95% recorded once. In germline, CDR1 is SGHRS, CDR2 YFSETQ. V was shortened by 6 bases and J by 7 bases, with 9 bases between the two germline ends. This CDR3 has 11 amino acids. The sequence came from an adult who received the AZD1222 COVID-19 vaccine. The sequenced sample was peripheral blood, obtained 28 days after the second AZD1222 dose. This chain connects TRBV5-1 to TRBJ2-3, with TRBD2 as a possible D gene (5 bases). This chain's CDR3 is CASTGIYTQYF. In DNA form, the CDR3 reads TGCGCCAGCACCGGGATTTATACGCAGTATTTT.